One T cell receptor (beta chain) is described in this entry. In the same sample, other DNA sequences code for this CDR3. These data belong to a study of shared clonotypes between healthy human individuals. The naive CD8 population came from CD45RO-negative cells selected for CCR7, without terminally differentiated effector memory CD45RA+ cells. CDR3 size: 10 residues. Trimming took off 4 bases at V and 3 bases at J, with 0 bases between the two ends. In germline, CDR1 is MDHEN, CDR2 SYDVKM. Clones were read by immunoSEQ multiplex PCR, and TCRdb kept only the in-frame ones, dropping some. This table has around 610,000 clones, 96% appearing once.

The sequence was obtained from a woman aged 25 to 39 in good health. This rearrangement joins TRBV28 to TRBJ1-1; D unclear. Specimen: naive CD8+ T cells sorted from blood. The CDR3 nucleotides read TGTGCCAGCAGTTACACTGAAGCTTTCTTT. Its protein product is CASSYTEAFF.